This TCR beta chain was obtained from a study of blood T cell repertoires in COVID-19. Overall study context: The United States, Italy and Spain supplied acute and convalescent COVID-19 samples. Sources were T cells, B-cell-depleted T cells, or PBMCs; the material itself was cDNA or gDNA.

How the authors handled the data: Estimation of nucleated cell counts was performed using reference gene primer amplification. The table came from immunoSEQ multiplex PCR; TCRdb's copy has only in-frame clones and leaves some out. That table furnishes V, J and clone size, whereas the DNA furnished D and trimming. The sample holds 80,000 to 100,000 clones, around 90% seen once. Germline V gene sequence: CDR1 MNHEY, CDR2 SMNVEV (reference sequence). CDR3 length: 17 amino acids. The junction had 10 bases not matched to a gene; V was cut back by 6 bases and J by 3 bases. The chain recombines TRBV27 with TRBJ2-3; 12 bases are shared with TRBD2. Input material: peripheral blood. The receptor comes from a human donor with active COVID-19. The donor label of this sample is uncertain. CDR3: CASSLLAGGRGTDTQYF. The DNA of the CDR3 is TGTGCCAGCAGCCTCCTAGCGGGGGGGCGAGGAACAGATACGCAGTATTTT.